The 21 T cell receptor beta chains reported below all come from one sample, sequenced in a study of Graves' ophthalmopathy and Graves' hyperthyroidism. Amplified TCR beta CDR3 regions were obtained using RNA transcripts as template. The first-round RT-PCR employed HTBI primers together with the Qiagen OneStep RT-PCR kit. A multiplex PCR was then performed as the second round. TCRdb called the multiplex PCR reads again in MiXCR, with one record for every CDR3 protein. The profile shows a few hundred thousand distinct CDR3 sequences, approximately 18% of them singletons. The sequenced material came from peripheral blood. The receptors here all came from an adult woman with stable Graves' hyperthyroidism.

In the case of this clonotype: A much larger clone lies one base from this, so it may be a read error. The conserved phenylalanine or tryptophan normally closing the CDR3 is absent here, so this likely arose from a read error. The chain employs TRBV11-2 and TRBJ1-1; D gene uncertain. Between the trimmed V and J ends, which lost 5 bases and 5 bases, there was a span of 27 bases. The germline CDR1 and CDR2 sequences are SGHAT and FQNNGV. CDR3 size: 18 residues. CDR3 residues: CASSGPGKPHDLRTEAFL. The CDR3 bases are TGTGCCAGCAGCGGCCCCGGGAAACCCCATGACCTGAGAACTGAAGCTTTCTTG.

This clonotype turned up a few times. This chain uses TRBV3-1 with TRBJ2-7; 10 bases agree with TRBD2. The CDR3 has 16 amino acids. Germline loops: CDR1 LGHDT, CDR2 YNNKEL (reference sequence). The V and J ends lost 0 bases and 6 bases, in that order; junction bases with no gene match: 8. CDR3 bases: TGTGCCAGCAGCCAAGATCTGGGGACTAGCGCGCTCGAGCAGTACTTC. The encoded protein is CASSQDLGTSALEQYF.

This clonotype has a count of ten or more. The rearrangement joins TRBV11-2 to TRBJ2-2, with TRBD2 matching 8 bases. J gave up 6 bases and V 4 bases, and 1 base lay outside the gene matches. This CDR3 is 13 amino acids long. Looked up from germline, CDR1 is SGHAT and CDR2 is FQNNGV. The CDR3 DNA sequence: TGTGCCAGCAGCTGGACTAGCTCCGGGGAGCTGTTTTTT. As protein: CASSWTSSGELFF.

This clonotype was counted many times. The rearrangement links TRBV2 to TRBJ2-7, with D perhaps being TRBD1 or TRBD2 (5 bases each). The length of the CDR3 is 14 residues. Germline V lookup: CDR1 SNHLY, CDR2 FYNNEI. V was pared by 2 bases and J by 2 bases, with 10 bases between. DNA for the CDR3: TGTGCCAGCAGTGAATACGGGGCGGCCTACGAGCAGTACTTC. It specifies CASSEYGAAYEQYF.

Ten or more counts support this clonotype. The genes are TRBV6-5 and TRBJ1-5, with D tentatively TRBD1 (6 bases). CDR3 length: 13 residues. V was trimmed by 5 bases and J by 6 bases, leaving 11 bases between them. Germline V gene sequence: CDR1 MNHEY, CDR2 SVGAGI. The CDR3 spells CASSPQGTQPQHF. The CDR3 DNA is TGTGCCAGCAGTCCACAGGGCACTCAGCCCCAGCATTTT.

The chain couples TRBV20-1 to TRBJ1-3; D call uncertain. Germline CDR1 reads DFQATT; CDR2 reads SNEGSKA (reference sequence). CDR3 length equals 14 residues. With 0 bases removed from V and 4 bases from J, the gap between germline ends came to 10 bases. In nucleotides, the CDR3 is TGCAGTGCTAGAGATGGGGAAATCGGAAACACCATATATTTT. Amino acid sequence: CSARDGEIGNTIYF.

In this sample, this clonotype turned up many times. V and J are TRBV6-2 or TRBV6-3 and TRBJ2-7; 14 positions agree with TRBD2. Germline V gene data show CDR1 as MNHEY and CDR2 as SVGEGT. With 8 bases clipped from V and 7 bases from J, the junction kept 16 bases outside the gene matches. The length of the CDR3 is 17 residues. In DNA form, the CDR3 reads TGTGCCAGCGCTGGGACTAGCGGGAGACTCCGTCCGGGGGAGCAGTACTTC. Protein: CASAGTSGRLRPGEQYF.

A remark on this clonotype: Sequence at one end of the junction differs from germline and may be a read error. The CDR3 region is CASSPLLAVGPYDQYF. CDR3 coding DNA: TGTGCCAGCAGTCCACTACTAGCGGTAGGGCCCTACGATCAGTACTTC. The rearrangement links TRBV28 to TRBJ2-7; 8 bases fit TRBD2. CDR3 size: 16 residues. Germline V gives CDR1 MDHEN, CDR2 SYDVKM. Together with reference TRBV28 and TRBJ2-7, the CDR3 gives the full variable domain: DVKVTQSSRYLVKRTGEKVFLECVQDMDHENMFWYRQDPGLGLRLIYFSYDVKMKEKGDIPEGYSVSREKKERFSLILESASTNQTSMYLCASSPLLAVGPYDQYFGPGTRLTVT.

At least ten counts were recorded for this clonotype. The CDR3 sequence is CASSLPYRIHEQYF. CDR3 nucleotides: TGTGCCAGCAGTTTACCCTACAGGATCCACGAGCAGTACTTC. The rearrangement uses TRBV12-3 or TRBV12-4 and TRBJ2-7, with D perhaps matching TRBD1 (5 bases). V gave up 2 bases and J gave up 5 bases, with 13 bases separating them. This CDR3 is built from 14 residues.

This clonotype was recorded at least ten times. This chain joins TRBV28 and TRBJ2-7; D gene unclear. The CDR3 sequence is 17 residues long. V lost 5 bases and J lost 0, with 20 bases in between. The germline V gene has CDR1 MDHEN and CDR2 SYDVKM. The CDR3 region is CASSLLGGDLSSYEQYF. The CDR3 nucleotides read TGTGCCAGCAGTCTTCTAGGCGGAGACTTGAGCTCCTACGAGCAGTACTTC.

This clonotype was counted ten times or more. The rearrangement joins TRBV25-1 to TRBJ2-6; perhaps TRBD2 as D (5 bases). V lost 2 bases and J 0 bases, leaving 8 bases between the germline ends. The CDR3 runs 16 residues. Germline assignment: CDR1 MGHDK and CDR2 SYGVNS. In DNA form, the CDR3 reads TGTGCCAGCAGTGAACGTCGGGGCTCTGGGGCCAACGTCCTGACTTTC. Its translation: CASSERRGSGANVLTF.

There are many counts of this clonotype. The chain links TRBV11-1 to TRBJ2-5, with 8 nucleotides matching TRBD2. The CDR3 has 17 amino acids. In germline, CDR1 is SGHAT, CDR2 FQDESV (reference sequence). Trimming at V came to 1 base and at J to 3 bases, leaving 10 bases not matched to a gene. The CDR3 sequence is CASSLVAYPAGEETQYF. Here the CDR3 DNA reads TGTGCCAGCAGCTTAGTGGCTTACCCAGCGGGAGAAGAGACCCAGTACTTC.

This clonotype was counted at least ten times. V usage is TRBV7-2 and J usage is TRBJ2-4; unclear D gene. The CDR3 sequence is 16 residues long. The V end was cut by 3 bases, the J end by 0 bases, with 12 bases between. CDR1 is SGHTA, CDR2 FQGNSA, per germline. In DNA form, the CDR3 reads TGTGCCAGCAGCTTCGACGGCTTCGGAGCCAAAAACATTCAGTACTTC. Protein product: CASSFDGFGAKNIQYF.

The rearrangement links TRBV4-1 to TRBJ2-7, with a weak D call TRBD1 (6 bases). The CDR3 has 15 amino acids. Trimming stripped 6 bases from V and 1 base from J, with 16 bases between. The germline V gene encodes CDR1 MGHRA and CDR2 YSYEKL. The CDR3 region has the DNA TGCGCCAGCAGGTCCGTAGGGACAAATTCCTACGAGCAGTACTTC. Amino acids: CASRSVGTNSYEQYF.

This clonotype was observed at least ten times. V is TRBV13 and J is TRBJ2-7; 8 nucleotides align to TRBD1. V lost 7 bases and J lost 0; bases outside the gene matches: 8. This CDR3 region has 15 residues. From germline, CDR1 is PRHDT and CDR2 FYEKMQ (reference sequence). The CDR3 spells CASKGQGISSYEQYF. Here the CDR3 DNA reads TGTGCCAGCAAAGGACAGGGAATAAGCTCCTACGAGCAGTACTTC. Supplemented by reference TRBV13 and TRBJ2-7, the full variable domain reads AAGVIQSPRHLIKEKRETATLKCYPIPRHDTVYWYQQGPGQDPQFLISFYEKMQSDKGSIPDRFSAQQFSDYHSELNMSSLELGDSALYFCASKGQGISSYEQYFGPGTRLTVT.

Many counts were recorded for this clonotype. This chain joins TRBV28 and TRBJ2-7, with a tentative D call TRBD1 (6 bases). Trimming cost V 6 bases and J 3 bases, with 12 bases left between them. The CDR3 sequence is 13 residues long. Looked up from germline, CDR1 is MDHEN and CDR2 is SYDVKM. The CDR3 protein is CASSRDILYEQYF. In nucleotides, the CDR3 is TGTGCCAGCAGCCGGGACATACTCTACGAGCAGTACTTC.

This sequence joins TRBV10-3 and TRBJ2-5, with 12 bases identical to TRBD2. The CDR3 contains 18 residues. The J segment lost 2 bases and the V segment lost 2 bases, leaving 9 bases of the junction unmatched. Germline V gene lookup returns CDR1 ENHRY and CDR2 SYGVKD. This chain's CDR3 is CAISELAGGPPTQETQYF. The CDR3 nucleotides are TGTGCCATCAGTGAGCTAGCGGGAGGGCCCCCCACACAAGAGACCCAGTACTTC.

This clonotype showed up many times. Being one base from a much bigger clone, this may be a read error. The V call is TRBV6-2 or TRBV6-3, the J call TRBJ1-5; the D gene is possibly TRBD1 (5 bases). The CDR3 extends over 14 amino acids. Germline assignment: CDR1 MNHEY and CDR2 SVGEGT. Written as DNA, the CDR3 is TGTACCAGCAGTTACCAGGGTAGCAATCAGCCCCAGCATTTT. Encoded protein: CTSSYQGSNQPQHF.

This clonotype was counted many times. The gene calls are TRBV5-6 and TRBJ2-7; 9 bases line up with TRBD1. Germline V gene data show CDR1 as SGHDT and CDR2 as YYEEEE. The CDR3 totals 15 residues. V trimming: 4 bases; J trimming: 4 bases; junction bases outside the gene matches: 9. The CDR3 DNA reads as TGTGCCAGCAGCGATACAGGGGGCGCTGAGTACGAGCAGTACTTC. Translating gives CASSDTGGAEYEQYF.

CDR3 protein: CASRTDLSYEQYF. CDR3 in DNA: TGTGCCAGCAGAACGGACCTTTCCTACGAGCAGTACTTC. This sequence joins TRBV7-9 and TRBJ2-7; D gene ambiguous. V gave up 6 bases and J gave up 1 base, with 10 bases separating them. Germline CDR1 is SEHNR and CDR2 is FQNEAQ (reference sequence). The CDR3 is 13 residues long. Full variable domain (rest looked up from reference TRBV7-9 and TRBJ2-7): DTGVSQNPRHKITKRGQNVTFRCDPISEHNRLYWYRQTLGQGPEFLTYFQNEAQLEKSRLLSDRFSAERPKGSFSTLEIQRTEQGDSAMYLCASRTDLSYEQYFGPGTRLTVT.

The chain has TRBV3-1 and TRBJ2-5; D is unresolved. Per germline, CDR1 LGHDT and CDR2 YNNKEL (reference sequence). The CDR3 runs 14 residues. The V end was cut by 0 bases, the J end by 5 bases, with 10 bases between. For the CDR3, the DNA is TGTGCCAGCAGCCAAGATTACCGGACGGAGACCCAGTACTTC. It is translated as CASSQDYRTETQYF.